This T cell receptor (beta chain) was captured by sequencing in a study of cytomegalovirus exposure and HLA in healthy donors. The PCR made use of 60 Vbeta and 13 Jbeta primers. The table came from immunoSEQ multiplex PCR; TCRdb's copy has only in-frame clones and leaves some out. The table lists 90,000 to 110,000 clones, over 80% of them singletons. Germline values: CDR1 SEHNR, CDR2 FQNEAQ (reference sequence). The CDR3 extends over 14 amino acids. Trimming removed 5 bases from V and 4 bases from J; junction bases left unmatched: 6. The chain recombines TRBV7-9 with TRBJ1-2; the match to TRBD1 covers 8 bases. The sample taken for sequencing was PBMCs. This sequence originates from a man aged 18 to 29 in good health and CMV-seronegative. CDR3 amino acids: CASSRTGLSYGYTF. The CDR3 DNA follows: TGTGCCAGCAGCAGGACAGGGTTGAGCTATGGCTACACCTTC. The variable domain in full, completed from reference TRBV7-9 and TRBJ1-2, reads DTGVSQNPRHKITKRGQNVTFRCDPISEHNRLYWYRQTLGQGPEFLTYFQNEAQLEKSRLLSDRFSAERPKGSFSTLEIQRTEQGDSAMYLCASSRTGLSYGYTFGSGTRLTVV.